The rows below give T cell receptor beta chains drawn from one sample of a study of identifying expanded T cells in peripheral blood. Data came from immunoSEQ multiplex PCR; TCRdb stores just in-frame clones and leaves some out. The sample records roughly 100,000 clones, roughly 86% being singletons. Sequencing input: blood. Every receptor here comes from a person aged 18 to 70 in good health. Each CDR3 is given with its conserved first and last residue. D genes are given only for firm matches. Rows may omit the clone size; those that give it use once, few, many or a size class.

J gene: TRBJ1-2
D gene: TRBD1
V gene: TRBV5-1
clone size: .
CDR3 protein: CASSADHRGDGYTF
CDR3 DNA: TGCGCCAGCAGCGCCGATCACAGGGGGGATGGCTACACCTTC

J gene: TRBJ2-3
D gene: TRBD1
V gene: TRBV5-6
clone size: .
CDR3 protein: CASSLELGQADTQYF
CDR3 DNA: TGTGCCAGCAGCTTGGAATTGGGACAGGCCGATACGCAGTATTTT

J gene: TRBJ2-7
D gene: .
V gene: TRBV2
clone size: .
CDR3 protein: CASQAGAGLSYEQYF
CDR3 DNA: TGTGCCAGCCAGGCTGGGGCAGGGCTCTCCTACGAGCAGTACTTC

J gene: TRBJ2-3
D gene: TRBD2
V gene: TRBV28
clone size: .
CDR3 protein: CASSSYIGLAGVGDTQYF
CDR3 DNA: TGTGCCAGCAGTAGTTACATTGGACTAGCGGGAGTGGGGGATACGCAGTATTTT

J gene: TRBJ2-7
D gene: .
V gene: TRBV7-3
clone size: .
CDR3 protein: CASSSNYEQYF
CDR3 DNA: TGTGCCAGCAGCTCGAACTACGAGCAGTACTTC

J gene: TRBJ1-2
D gene: .
V gene: TRBV7-9
clone size: .
CDR3 protein: CASTMGAGANYGYTF
CDR3 DNA: TGTGCCAGCACCATGGGCGCAGGAGCTAACTATGGCTACACCTTC

J gene: TRBJ1-2
D gene: TRBD1
V gene: TRBV19
clone size: .
CDR3 protein: CASTGGYGYTF
CDR3 DNA: TGTGCCAGTACAGGGGGCTATGGCTACACCTTC

J gene: TRBJ2-7
D gene: .
V gene: TRBV10-1
clone size: .
CDR3 protein: CASSEPGPESYEQYF
CDR3 DNA: TGCGCCAGCAGTGAGCCCGGGCCCGAGTCCTACGAGCAGTACTTC

J gene: TRBJ1-2
D gene: .
V gene: TRBV14
clone size: .
CDR3 protein: CASSQESYSYGYTF
CDR3 DNA: TGTGCCAGCAGCCAAGAGTCTTACAGCTATGGCTACACCTTC

J gene: TRBJ2-5
D gene: TRBD2
V gene: TRBV6-6
clone size: .
CDR3 protein: CASMRGGQETQYF
CDR3 DNA: TGTGCCAGCATGCGGGGGGGACAAGAGACCCAGTACTTC

J gene: TRBJ2-2
D gene: .
V gene: TRBV28
clone size: .
CDR3 protein: CASSPPGRITGELFF
CDR3 DNA: TGTGCCAGCAGTCCCCCCGGACGAATCACCGGGGAGCTGTTTTTT

J gene: TRBJ2-5
D gene: TRBD1
V gene: TRBV7-8
clone size: once
CDR3 protein: CASRYETGPQETQYF
CDR3 DNA: TGTGCCAGCAGATACGAGACAGGGCCCCAAGAGACCCAGTACTTC

J gene: TRBJ2-1
D gene: TRBD2
V gene: TRBV5-4
clone size: .
CDR3 protein: CASTPSSGTYNEQFF
CDR3 DNA: TGTGCCAGCACCCCCTCTAGCGGGACCTACAATGAGCAGTTCTTC

J gene: TRBJ2-3
D gene: .
V gene: TRBV7-8
clone size: .
CDR3 protein: CASSLNRGPSTDTQYF
CDR3 DNA: TGTGCCAGCAGCTTAAACCGGGGGCCAAGCACAGATACGCAGTATTTT

J gene: TRBJ1-1
D gene: .
V gene: TRBV5-4
clone size: once
CDR3 protein: CASSWGHDNTEAFF
CDR3 DNA: TGTGCCAGCAGCTGGGGACATGACAACACTGAAGCTTTCTTT

J gene: TRBJ1-5
D gene: TRBD1
V gene: TRBV4-1
clone size: few
CDR3 protein: CASRDRDSLNQPQHF
CDR3 DNA: TGCGCCAGCAGGGATCGGGACAGCCTCAATCAGCCCCAGCATTTT

J gene: TRBJ1-4
D gene: .
V gene: TRBV25-1
clone size: .
CDR3 protein: CASSGHRSATNEKLFF
CDR3 DNA: TGTGCCAGCAGTGGACACAGGAGCGCAACTAATGAAAAACTGTTTTTT

J gene: TRBJ2-7
D gene: .
V gene: TRBV5-6
clone size: .
CDR3 protein: CASSLAYEQYF
CDR3 DNA: TGTGCCAGCAGCTTGGCGTACGAGCAGTACTTC

J gene: TRBJ2-6
D gene: .
V gene: TRBV7-3
clone size: .
CDR3 protein: CASSLGNSGANVLTF
CDR3 DNA: TGTGCCAGCAGCTTAGGGAACTCTGGGGCCAACGTCCTGACTTTC

J gene: TRBJ1-3
D gene: .
V gene: TRBV19
clone size: .
CDR3 protein: CASSPQEVSGNTIYF
CDR3 DNA: TGTGCCAGTAGTCCCCAGGAGGTCTCTGGAAACACCATATATTTT

J gene: TRBJ2-7
D gene: TRBD1
V gene: TRBV7-9
clone size: once
CDR3 protein: CASSTGTGSYEQYF
CDR3 DNA: TGTGCCAGCAGTACCGGGACAGGGTCCTACGAGCAGTACTTC

J gene: TRBJ2-7
D gene: .
V gene: TRBV12-2
clone size: .
CDR3 protein: CASRLAIWQGWPYEQYF
CDR3 DNA: TGTGCAAGTCGCTTAGCTATTTGGCAGGGCTGGCCCTACGAGCAGTACTTC

J gene: TRBJ2-3
D gene: TRBD2
V gene: TRBV7-3
clone size: few
CDR3 protein: CASSRTSGGGTDTQYF
CDR3 DNA: TGTGCCAGCAGCCGGACTAGCGGGGGGGGCACAGATACGCAGTATTTT

J gene: TRBJ2-7
D gene: TRBD1
V gene: TRBV6-1
clone size: .
CDR3 protein: CASGGGTGSYEQYF
CDR3 DNA: TGTGCCAGCGGGGGTGGGACAGGGTCTTACGAGCAGTACTTC

J gene: TRBJ2-7
D gene: TRBD1
V gene: TRBV9
clone size: .
CDR3 protein: CASSAIGTASSEQYF
CDR3 DNA: TGTGCCAGCAGCGCCATAGGGACAGCCAGCAGCGAGCAGTACTTC

J gene: TRBJ2-5
D gene: .
V gene: TRBV28
clone size: .
CDR3 protein: CASSFWRIGLAETQYF
CDR3 DNA: TGTGCCAGCAGTTTTTGGAGAATCGGGCTAGCAGAGACCCAGTACTTC

J gene: TRBJ1-2
D gene: .
V gene: TRBV7-5
clone size: .
CDR3 protein: CVRSGGGTEGLGYTF
CDR3 DNA: TGTGTCAGAAGCGGGGGAGGGACAGAGGGGCTCGGCTACACCTTC

J gene: TRBJ2-7
D gene: .
V gene: TRBV6-5
clone size: .
CDR3 protein: CASSYSAYEQYF
CDR3 DNA: TGTGCCAGCAGTTACTCAGCCTACGAGCAGTACTTC

J gene: TRBJ1-5
D gene: .
V gene: TRBV19
clone size: .
CDR3 protein: CASNSDWGSFQPQHF
CDR3 DNA: TGTGCCAGTAACTCTGATTGGGGTTCGTTTCAGCCCCAGCATTTT

J gene: TRBJ2-2
D gene: .
V gene: TRBV5-6
clone size: .
CDR3 protein: CASSLGVPSGELFF
CDR3 DNA: TGTGCCAGCAGCTTGGGGGTGCCTTCTGGGGAGCTGTTTTTT

J gene: TRBJ2-7
D gene: .
V gene: TRBV2
clone size: .
CDR3 protein: CASSPDAGRSYEQYF
CDR3 DNA: TGTGCCAGCAGCCCTGACGCGGGACGGAGTTACGAGCAGTACTTC

J gene: TRBJ2-1
D gene: TRBD2
V gene: TRBV15
clone size: .
CDR3 protein: CATSRDRPGLAGVNEQFF
CDR3 DNA: TGTGCCACCAGCAGAGATCGCCCAGGACTAGCGGGAGTGAATGAGCAGTTCTTC

J gene: TRBJ1-2
D gene: .
V gene: TRBV9
clone size: .
CDR3 protein: CASSVWRTNGYTF
CDR3 DNA: TGTGCCAGCAGCGTGTGGAGAACGAATGGCTACACCTTC

J gene: TRBJ2-6
D gene: .
V gene: TRBV19
clone size: .
CDR3 protein: CASSFRLGSGANVLTF
CDR3 DNA: TGTGCCAGTAGTTTTCGGTTAGGCTCTGGGGCCAACGTCCTGACTTTC

J gene: TRBJ2-1
D gene: TRBD2
V gene: TRBV7-2
clone size: .
CDR3 protein: CASRSSGSSYNEQFF
CDR3 DNA: TGTGCCAGCAGGTCTAGCGGGAGCTCCTACAATGAGCAGTTCTTC

J gene: TRBJ2-7
D gene: TRBD2
V gene: TRBV6-1
clone size: .
CDR3 protein: CASSEGRGGSEQYF
CDR3 DNA: TGTGCCAGCAGTGAAGGGCGGGGGGGCTCCGAGCAGTACTTC

J gene: TRBJ1-6
D gene: .
V gene: TRBV6-5
clone size: .
CDR3 protein: CASSYSIGLGSPLHF
CDR3 DNA: TGTGCCAGCAGTTACTCAATTGGGCTAGGATCACCCCTCCACTTT

J gene: TRBJ2-6
D gene: .
V gene: TRBV10-3
clone size: .
CDR3 protein: CAIKGAGANVLTF
CDR3 DNA: TGTGCCATCAAAGGGGCTGGGGCCAACGTCCTGACTTTC

J gene: TRBJ1-5
D gene: .
V gene: TRBV30
clone size: once
CDR3 protein: CAWSPGVGQPQHF
CDR3 DNA: TGTGCCTGGAGCCCCGGGGTTGGTCAGCCCCAGCATTTT

J gene: TRBJ1-1
D gene: .
V gene: TRBV9
clone size: .
CDR3 protein: CASSVDLQNTEAFF
CDR3 DNA: TGTGCCAGCAGCGTAGATCTTCAGAACACTGAAGCTTTCTTT